The 21 T cell receptor beta chains given below trace back to one sample, sequenced in a study of cytomegalovirus exposure and HLA in healthy donors. With 60 Vbeta and 13 Jbeta primers, the PCR was carried out. The table came from immunoSEQ multiplex PCR; TCRdb's copy has only in-frame clones and leaves some out. The sample yields roughly 100,000 clones, around 80% seen once. Specimen: PBMCs. These receptors came from a man younger than 45 in good health and CMV-seropositive.

The chain employs TRBV6-5 and TRBJ2-1; D is possibly TRBD2 (7 bases). From germline, CDR1 is MNHEY and CDR2 SVGAGI. V was trimmed by 8 bases and J by 7 bases, leaving 18 bases between them. The CDR3 runs to 14 residues. The DNA of the CDR3 is TGTGCCAGCGGGAGGGGGGGGAAGTTAAATGAGCAGTTCTTC. Translating it yields CASGRGGKLNEQFF.

Of note for this clone: This is likely a read error, given that the CDR3 carries no conserved phenylalanine or tryptophan at its end. This chain links TRBV27 with TRBJ2-7; possibly TRBD1 for D (5 bases). CDR1 and CDR2 (germline): MNHEY, SMNVEV (reference sequence). With 5 bases removed from V and 2 bases from J, the gap between germline ends came to 16 bases. CDR3 size: 15 residues. The CDR3 sequence: CASSVATGPAYEQYL. CDR3 in DNA: TGTGCCAGCAGTGTTGCAACAGGTCCCGCCTACGAGCAGTACCTC.

The chain is built from TRBV28 and TRBJ2-7, with 10 bases fitting TRBD1. The CDR3 has 16 amino acids. Germline V gene sequence: CDR1 MDHEN, CDR2 SYDVKM. V shed 6 bases and J 7 bases; nucleotides not matched to a gene: 15. The CDR3 coding sequence is TGTGCCAGCAGCGGTAGAAGACAGGGGGCGCAGTTAGAGCAGTACTTC. This translates into CASSGRRQGAQLEQYF.

The genes are TRBV4-1 and TRBJ2-7; unclear D gene. V was pared by 1 base and J by 2 bases, with 9 bases between. Germline lookup yields CDR1 MGHRA and CDR2 YSYEKL. CDR3 length equals 14 residues. CDR3 loop: CASSQGSRAYEQYF. DNA for the CDR3: TGCGCCAGCAGCCAAGGAAGCCGGGCCTACGAGCAGTACTTC.

The chain uses TRBV9 and TRBJ2-5; 9 nucleotides line up with TRBD2. The length of the CDR3 is 16 residues. Germline V lookup: CDR1 SGDLS, CDR2 YYNGEE. The V gene end was trimmed by 4 bases and the J gene end by 0 bases; junction bases not matched to a gene: 7. The CDR3 sequence: CASSLGGGEYQETQYF. DNA of the CDR3: TGTGCCAGCAGCCTAGGCGGGGGGGAGTACCAAGAGACCCAGTACTTC.

This chain uses TRBV4-3 with TRBJ2-2, with TRBD1 as a possible D gene (5 bases). Germline V gene sequence: CDR1 LGHNA, CDR2 YSLEER. This CDR3 is built from 16 residues. V shed 3 bases and J shed 0 bases, with 11 bases lying between them. The chain's CDR3 is CASSHIRGSNTGELFF. CDR3 sequence (DNA): TGCGCCAGCAGCCATATTAGGGGTTCGAACACCGGGGAGCTGTTTTTT.

This sequence joins TRBV5-4 and TRBJ2-2; 8 positions agree with TRBD1. The J call may be incorrect, as the DNA end agrees better with TRBJ1-3. The CDR3 length is 13 residues. Germline V lookup: CDR1 SGHNT, CDR2 YYREEE (reference sequence). DNA of the CDR3: TGTGCCAGCAGCCCACAGGGGGAAAACACCATATATTTT. Translation: CASSPQGENTIYF.

The gene calls are TRBV19 and TRBJ1-2; 7 bases align to TRBD1. CDR1 and CDR2 (germline): LNHDA, SQIVND (reference sequence). The CDR3 totals 14 residues. The V gene end was trimmed by 2 bases and the J gene end by 7 bases; junction bases not matched to a gene: 7. The CDR3 is CASSIQGTVSGYTF. For the CDR3, the DNA is TGTGCCAGTAGTATACAGGGGACAGTTAGTGGCTACACCTTC.

V usage is TRBV18 and J usage is TRBJ2-7; D not resolved. The CDR3 covers 12 residues. V shed 3 bases and J shed 3 bases, with 6 bases lying between them. CDR1 and CDR2 from the germline V gene are KGHSH and LQKENI. CDR3 region: CASSPPVYEQYF. The CDR3 nucleotides are TGTGCCAGCTCACCTCCGGTCTACGAGCAGTACTTC.

This chain connects TRBV6-1 to TRBJ2-2, with D possibly matching TRBD1 (5 bases). Germline V gives CDR1 MNHNS, CDR2 SASEGT. The V end lost 6 bases, the J end lost 1 base, and 6 bases lay between the germline ends. This CDR3 is 13 amino acids long. CDR3 sequence: CASRDKNTGELFF. The CDR3 bases are TGTGCCAGCAGGGACAAGAACACCGGGGAGCTGTTTTTT.

The chain is built from TRBV18 and TRBJ2-7, with D possibly matching TRBD2 (5 bases). The CDR3 loop spans 12 amino acids. Germline-derived CDR1 and CDR2 are KGHSH and LQKENI. Deletions cut 2 bases from V and 7 bases from J, with 9 bases between. In nucleotides, the CDR3 is TGTGCCAGCTCACCAAATGGCGGGGAGCAGTACTTC. This codes for CASSPNGGEQYF.

This clone was counted between two and nine times. Additional DNA sequences in this sample encode the identical CDR3. The V and J genes are TRBV27 and TRBJ1-3; TRBD1 might be the D (6 bases). Trimming took off 5 bases at V and 0 bases at J, with 11 bases between the two ends. Germline V gene sequence: CDR1 MNHEY, CDR2 SMNVEV (reference sequence). This CDR3 spans 15 amino acids. CDR3 DNA sequence: TGTGCCAGCAGTAGGGGGGGATCCTCTGGAAACACCATATATTTT. Translating gives CASSRGGSSGNTIYF.

This rearrangement joins TRBV7-9 to TRBJ2-2; 11 bases match TRBD2. Germline values: CDR1 SEHNR, CDR2 FQNEAQ (reference sequence). This CDR3 has 17 amino acids. Trimming cost V 5 bases and J 4 bases; bases outside gene matches: 9. The CDR3 region has the DNA TGTGCCAGCAGCCTGCCTCTAGCGGGGGGCCTCACCGGGGAGCTGTTTTTT. Its protein product is CASSLPLAGGLTGELFF. Full variable domain (missing parts from reference TRBV7-9 and TRBJ2-2): DTGVSQNPRHKITKRGQNVTFRCDPISEHNRLYWYRQTLGQGPEFLTYFQNEAQLEKSRLLSDRFSAERPKGSFSTLEIQRTEQGDSAMYLCASSLPLAGGLTGELFFGEGSRLTVL.

This clone was recorded once. Here the CDR3 reads CASSVDTGAYNEQFF. CDR3 bases: TGTGCCAGCAGCGTAGACACAGGGGCCTACAATGAGCAGTTCTTC. The chain combines TRBV9 with TRBJ2-1, with 7 nucleotides matching TRBD1. Germline-derived CDR1 and CDR2 are SGDLS and YYNGEE. V trimming: 0 bases; J trimming: 2 bases; junction bases outside the gene matches: 2. This CDR3 contains 15 residues.

The chain employs TRBV27 and TRBJ1-1; 8 bases fit TRBD1. V lost 11 bases to trimming and J lost 2 bases; unmatched junction nucleotides: 10. Germline-derived CDR1 and CDR2 are MNHEY and SMNVEV (reference sequence). The CDR3 contains 14 residues. Here the CDR3 reads CAGRRDRSNTEAFF. DNA for the CDR3: TGTGCCGGCCGTCGGGACAGGTCAAACACTGAAGCTTTCTTT.

The V gene is TRBV4-1, the J gene TRBJ1-3; no definite D call. V lost 4 bases to trimming and J lost 0 bases, with 10 bases between them. CDR1 and CDR2 from the germline V gene are MGHRA and YSYEKL. The CDR3 sequence is 15 residues long. The CDR3 protein is CASSRNTYSGNTIYF. CDR3 bases: TGCGCCAGCAGCCGTAACACATACTCTGGAAACACCATATATTTT.

The V call is TRBV27, the J call TRBJ2-7; TRBD2 matches 7 bases. The V gene end was trimmed by 0 bases and the J gene end by 3 bases; junction bases not matched to a gene: 2. This CDR3 has 14 residues. CDR1 is MNHEY, CDR2 SMNVEV, per germline (reference sequence). The CDR3 is CASSLSSGGYEQYF. In DNA, the CDR3 is TGTGCCAGCAGTTTATCGTCGGGGGGCTACGAGCAGTACTTC.

This clone was seen a few times. The chain has TRBV10-3 and TRBJ2-7, with 11 positions matching TRBD2. Germline trimming cut 5 bases from V and 1 base from J; bases unmatched to any gene: 10. Germline V gene sequence: CDR1 ENHRY, CDR2 SYGVKD. The CDR3 extends over 17 amino acids. CDR3 coding DNA: TGTGCCATCAGTAATAAGCCCGGGACTAGCGGTTCCTACGAGCAGTACTTC. Protein product: CAISNKPGTSGSYEQYF.

The rearrangement uses TRBV30 and TRBJ1-2, with TRBD1 matching over 7 bases. CDR3 size: 14 residues. CDR1 is GTSNPN and CDR2 is SVGIG in the germline V gene (reference sequence). Trimming took 3 bases from V and 4 from J; bases not matched to a gene: 8. The CDR3 loop is CAWSPPTGRYGYTF. The CDR3 DNA reads TGTGCCTGGAGCCCCCCGACAGGGCGCTATGGCTACACCTTC. Complete variable domain (other parts from reference TRBV30 and TRBJ1-2): SQTIHQWPATLVQPVGSPLSLECTVEGTSNPNLYWYRQAAGRGLQLLFYSVGIGQISSEVPQNLSASRPQDRQFILSSKKLLLSDSGFYLCAWSPPTGRYGYTFGSGTRLTVV.

The gene calls are TRBV2 and TRBJ1-6, with TRBD1 matching 8 bases. V lost 3 bases to trimming and J lost 7 bases; unmatched junction nucleotides: 5. CDR1 is SNHLY and CDR2 is FYNNEI in the germline V gene. The CDR3 contains 15 residues. CDR3 DNA sequence: TGTGCCAGCAGTGAGCAGGGGGCCCAGAATTCACCCCTCCACTTT. It translates to CASSEQGAQNSPLHF.

This chain connects TRBV19 to TRBJ1-5, with D tentatively TRBD1 (6 bases). The CDR3 is made up of 13 amino acids. The germline V gene encodes CDR1 LNHDA and CDR2 SQIVND (reference sequence). Trimming removed 6 bases from V and 4 bases from J, with 10 bases in between. The CDR3 DNA reads as TGTGCCAGTAGGGACAGATCTAATCAGCCCCAGCATTTT. Protein sequence: CASRDRSNQPQHF.